The clone carrying this T cell receptor (beta chain) has just a few counts. As processed by the authors: From reference gene primer amplification, estimates of nucleated cell counts were derived. Profiling relied on immunoSEQ multiplex PCR, and the TCRdb table lists in-frame clones only, not all of them. That table is the source of V, J and clone size, and D and trimming were worked out from the DNA. The table lists 210,000 or so clones, 80% to 85% of them singletons, with 15% to 20% in the top ten. V gave up 6 bases and J gave up 0 bases, with 9 bases separating them. The CDR3 extends over 14 amino acids. Germline CDR1 is SNHLY and CDR2 is FYNNEI. This specimen belongs to a study of blood T cell repertoires in COVID-19. Looking at the study overall: Collection of acute and convalescent COVID-19 samples took place in the United States, Italy and Spain. PBMCs, B-cell-depleted T cells, or T cells provided the cDNA or gDNA that made up the material.

This chain links TRBV2 with TRBJ1-3; no definite D call. The specimen sequenced was peripheral blood. The receptor was derived from a human donor in a cohort sampled during active COVID-19. CDR3 loop: CASSIESSGNTIYF. DNA for the CDR3: TGTGCCAGCAGCATCGAGAGCTCTGGAAACACCATATATTTT.